A selection of T cell receptor beta chains follows, all from one sample in a study of CD8+CD57+ T cells in acquired aplastic anemia. TCRdb reprocessed the reads with MiXCR, giving one entry per CDR3 protein. The sample has roughly 420,000 distinct CDR3 sequences; about two thirds are singletons. The sequenced sample was sorted CD4+, CD8+, or CD8+CD57+ T cells (not recorded which) from PBMCs. These receptors were obtained from a human donor in good health, serving as a control. Both conserved end residues are part of each CDR3. D genes are given only for firm matches. The listing skips clone size in some rows; elsewhere it reads once, few, many or a size class.

CDR3nt,CDR3aa,len,v_gene,j_gene,abundance,d_gene
TGTGCCAGCAGGCCGGACGGCTATGGCTACACCTTC,CASRPDGYGYTF,12,TRBV2,TRBJ1-2,NA,NA
TGCGCCAGCTCCTTGACAGGTAGGGACACTGAGGCTTTCTTT,CASSLTGRDTEAFF,14,TRBV5-1,TRBJ1-1,once,NA
TGTGCCAGCAGCCCCGGGCAGAATAATGAACCCCAGTACTTT,CASSPGQNNEPQYF,14,TRBV7-2,TRBJ2-3,NA,NA
NA,CASSVGTGNNEQFF,14,TRBV9,TRBJ1-1,NA,NA
TGTGCCAGCGGGACTCGGAATGGCTACACCTTC,CASGTRNGYTF,11,TRBV7-6,TRBJ1-2,once,NA
TGCAGTGCTAGAGCGACTAACGGGGAGCAGTTCTTC,CSARATNGEQFF,12,TRBV20-1,TRBJ2-1,NA,NA
TGCAGTGCTAGCGACAGGACAGGGAACACACCCCTCCACTTT,CSASDRTGNTPLHF,14,TRBV20-1,TRBJ1-6,NA,TRBD1
TGCAGTGCTAGAGATTCCAGCGGGGGGGACCCGAATACGCAGTATTTT,CSARDSSGGDPNTQYF,16,TRBV20-1,TRBJ2-3,NA,TRBD2
TGTGCTAGCAGCTTAGGCGGGGCAGGTACGCAGTATTTT,CASSLGGAGTQYF,13,TRBV7-7,TRBJ2-3,many,NA
TGTGCCATTAGCAGACAGGGGGGCAATCAGCCCCAGCATTTT,CAISRQGGNQPQHF,14,TRBV19,TRBJ1-5,few,TRBD1
TGCGCCAGCAGCCAAGAATTGTCGGGGGGGACCGGCCGGGACGAGCAGTACTTC,CASSQELSGGTGRDEQYF,18,TRBV4-3,TRBJ2-7,NA,TRBD2
TGCGCCAGCAGTGCCGTACTGACAGGCGCCAACCGCACAGATACGCAGTATTTT,CASSAVLTGANRTDTQYF,18,TRBV10-1,TRBJ2-3,NA,NA
TGTGCCAGCAGCTTCGCCGTCGGAAATAGTGAGCAGTTCTTC,CASSFAVGNSEQFF,14,TRBV5-1,TRBJ2-1,NA,NA
TGCAGCGTCGAAGGGACAGTAACAGATACGCAGTATTTT,CSVEGTVTDTQYF,13,TRBV29-1,TRBJ2-3,NA,TRBD1
TGTGCCAGCAGTACCAGAGAATTACTTGGCTACACCTTC,CASSTRELLGYTF,13,TRBV12-3/TRBV12-4,TRBJ1-2,NA,NA
TGTGCCAGCAGCCAAGGCGTCAGCCCCTGGGAGCTGTATTTT,CASSQGVSPWELYF,14,TRBV7-8,TRBJ2-2,NA,NA
TGCGCCAGCAGTGTGTCGACCCCGGGGCCAGGGAACTATGGCTACACCTTC,CASSVSTPGPGNYGYTF,17,TRBV10-1,TRBJ1-2,NA,NA